A single sample is the source of the 2 T cell receptor beta chains below, sequenced in a study of T cell responses to AZD1222 COVID-19 vaccine. The table came from immunoSEQ multiplex PCR; TCRdb's copy has only in-frame clones and leaves some out. Here the sample spans 130,000 or so clones, approximately 91% being singletons. This material consisted of peripheral blood, taken 28 days after the second AZD1222 dose. The source is an adult who received the AZD1222 COVID-19 vaccine.

This sequence joins TRBV20-1 and TRBJ2-3; D unresolved. Looked up from germline, CDR1 is DFQATT and CDR2 is SNEGSKA (reference sequence). The V gene lost 5 bases and the J gene lost 7 bases, with 7 bases spanning the gap. This CDR3 has 10 residues. CDR3 DNA sequence: TGCAGTGCTTTAGGGTATACGCAGTATTTT. Protein sequence: CSALGYTQYF.

This clone was observed a few times. V is TRBV30 and J is TRBJ1-5; 7 positions match TRBD1. The CDR3 is made up of 13 amino acids. Per germline, CDR1 GTSNPN and CDR2 SVGIG (reference sequence). V was clipped by 1 base and J by 7 bases; unmatched bases: 4. In nucleotides, the CDR3 is TGTGCCTGGAGTGCAGGGGGAAGGCAGCCCCAGCATTTT. It codes for CAWSAGGRQPQHF.